Shown below are 27 T cell receptor beta chains from a single sample sequenced in a study of regulatory T cells in long-lasting Graves disease. The TCR beta library used iRepertoire HTBI primers with Arm-PCR amplification of CDR3. A single record per CDR3 protein comes from TCRdb applying MiXCR to the multiplex PCR reads. The sample yields about 440,000 distinct CDR3 sequences, 16% seen once. As to time point: newly diagnosed GD, antithyroid drugs for less than 3 months. PBMCs were the source of the RNA used for TCR sequencing. The data were also submitted as part of a second study, on T cells in Graves' hyperthyroidism and ophthalmopathy.

Specimen: peripheral blood mononuclear cells (PBMCs), collected at new diagnosis, from a patient treated with antithyroid drugs. All receptors derive from a woman between 18 and 29 years old with Graves disease.

This chain links TRBV7-2 with TRBJ2-1; TRBD2 matches 7 bases. Germline CDR1 SGHTA, CDR2 FQGNSA. The CDR3 consists of 15 residues. With V trimmed by 6 bases and J by 6 bases, 11 bases remained unmatched. CDR3 sequence: CASSPRDYFPNEQFF. CDR3 nucleotide sequence: TGTGCCAGCAGTCCCCGGGACTACTTCCCCAATGAGCAGTTCTTC.

The sample holds many counts of this clonotype. The CDR3 spells CATSRDLDNLETQYF. CDR3 nucleotides: TGTGCCACCAGCAGAGATCTAGACAACCTCGAGACCCAGTACTTC. V usage is TRBV15 and J usage is TRBJ2-5; D gene ambiguous. Trimming left V 0 bases short and J 5 bases short, with 13 bases between. The germline gives CDR1 LNHNV, CDR2 YYDKDF (reference sequence). There are 15 residues in the CDR3.

There are many counts of this clonotype. The chain employs TRBV28 and TRBJ2-3; D assignment may be TRBD1 or TRBD2 (6 bases each). V lost 6 bases, J lost 0 bases, and 19 bases lay in between. The CDR3 has 17 amino acids. Germline CDR1 and CDR2: MDHEN and SYDVKM. The CDR3 here is CASSSHPGAPSTDTQYF. CDR3 in DNA: TGTGCCAGCAGCTCACACCCGGGGGCGCCTAGCACAGATACGCAGTATTTT.

In this sample, this clonotype turned up many times. The genes are TRBV12-3 or TRBV12-4 and TRBJ1-2; D possibly corresponds to TRBD1 (6 bases). Trimming pared 5 bases from V and 7 bases from J, leaving 20 bases between. The CDR3 has 15 residues. The DNA for the CDR3 is TGTGCCAGCAGTCCCCTCTTGGGGGGCGCAACTGGCTACACCTTC. This codes for CASSPLLGGATGYTF.

This clonotype was detected a few times. CDR3 in amino acids: CASSLRDGFDNEQFF. DNA of the CDR3: TGTGCCAGCAGCCTAAGGGACGGATTCGATAATGAGCAGTTCTTC. The chain links TRBV7-9 to TRBJ2-1; the D call may be TRBD1 or TRBD2 (5 bases each). V lost 5 bases and J lost 7, with 18 bases in between. Germline V gene sequence: CDR1 SEHNR, CDR2 FQNEAQ (reference sequence). The CDR3 totals 15 residues.

This sequence joins TRBV10-3 and TRBJ2-7; 8 bases map to TRBD2. Losses at the gene ends were 8 bases for V and 2 bases for J; bases not matched to a gene: 2. The CDR3 runs to 12 residues. Germline values: CDR1 ENHRY, CDR2 SYGVKD. The CDR3 DNA follows: TGTGCCATCCCGGGAGGGCCCTACGAGCAGTACTTC. It specifies CAIPGGPYEQYF.

This clonotype occurred a few times. The J gene is TRBJ2-5, the V gene TRBV2; 9 bases are a match to TRBD2. CDR3 length: 15 amino acids. V gave up 7 bases and J gave up 4 bases; unmatched junction bases: 10. From germline, CDR1 is SNHLY and CDR2 FYNNEI. The CDR3 coding sequence is TGTGCCAGCAAAAGGGGCCTAGCGGGACCAGAGACCCAGTACTTC. It translates to CASKRGLAGPETQYF.

The rearrangement links TRBV20-1 to TRBJ2-3; 8 nucleotides align to TRBD2. The V gene's germline CDR1 is DFQATT and CDR2 SNEGSKA (reference sequence). CDR3 length: 15 residues. Trimming took 6 bases from V and 1 from J; bases not matched to a gene: 9. The CDR3 spells CSASAGGGGTDTQYF. DNA for the CDR3: TGCAGTGCCTCCGCCGGGGGGGGGGGCACAGATACGCAGTATTTT.

In DNA, the CDR3 is TGTGCCAGCAGCCACCCGGGACTAGCGCAAAATGAGCAGTTCTTC. This sequence encodes CASSHPGLAQNEQFF. The chain carries TRBV11-2 and TRBJ2-1; 10 positions agree with TRBD2. Germline V lookup: CDR1 SGHAT, CDR2 FQNNGV. CDR3 length: 15 residues. V shed 5 bases and J 7 bases; nucleotides not matched to a gene: 8.

This clonotype showed up many times. The chain is built from TRBV30 and TRBJ2-2; D call uncertain. In germline, CDR1 is GTSNPN, CDR2 SVGIG (reference sequence). The CDR3 is 13 amino acids. The V end lost 0 bases, the J end lost 5 bases, and 7 bases lay between the germline ends. CDR3 loop: CAWSVLETGELFF. CDR3 DNA: TGTGCCTGGAGTGTGCTGGAAACCGGGGAGCTGTTTTTT.

This clonotype was detected a few times. This chain connects TRBV4-3 to TRBJ2-1; 7 nucleotides line up with TRBD2. V dropped 1 base and J dropped 3; count of bases not matched to a gene: 3. The CDR3 loop spans 15 amino acids. Germline V CDR1 and CDR2: LGHNA, YSLEER. CDR3 bases: TGCGCCAGCAGCCAAGCAGCGGGATACTACAATGAGCAGTTCTTC. Translating it yields CASSQAAGYYNEQFF.

The sample holds many counts of this clonotype. The rearrangement joins TRBV28 to TRBJ2-1; TRBD1 agrees at 8 bases. From germline, CDR1 is MDHEN and CDR2 SYDVKM. This CDR3 region has 15 residues. Trimming cost V 3 bases and J 7 bases; bases outside gene matches: 8. The CDR3 spells CASSFEDRVQNEQFF. For the CDR3, the DNA is TGTGCCAGCAGTTTTGAGGACAGGGTCCAAAATGAGCAGTTCTTC.

There are many counts of this clonotype. The chain joins TRBV18 to TRBJ2-3; D unresolved. The germline gives CDR1 KGHSH, CDR2 LQKENI. V lost 3 bases and J 6 bases, leaving 4 bases between the germline ends. This CDR3 has 11 residues. The CDR3 nucleotides are TGTGCCAGCTCACCGTCCGATACGCAGTATTTT. This encodes CASSPSDTQYF.

The rearrangement uses TRBV7-3 and TRBJ2-2; 10 positions agree with TRBD2. V shed 0 bases and J 9 bases; nucleotides not matched to a gene: 7. Germline CDR1 and CDR2: SGHTA and FQGTGA. The length of the CDR3 is 16 residues. CDR3 DNA: TGTGCCAGCAGCTTAACTGGAGCGGGAGGGCCCCGGGAGCTGTTTTTT. Encoded protein: CASSLTGAGGPRELFF.

The chain is built from TRBV9 and TRBJ2-5; 10 bases line up with TRBD2. CDR1 and CDR2 from the germline V gene are SGDLS and YYNGEE. V gave up 0 bases and J gave up 2 bases; unmatched junction bases: 16. The length of the CDR3 is 20 residues. CDR3: CASSVGLVGVAGGTQETQYF. For the CDR3, the DNA is TGTGCCAGCAGCGTAGGACTAGTGGGAGTAGCGGGAGGCACACAAGAGACCCAGTACTTC.

This clonotype was seen repeatedly, ten times or more. This chain connects TRBV11-2 to TRBJ2-1; 8 positions agree with TRBD2. J gave up 8 bases and V 4 bases, and 7 bases lay outside the gene matches. The CDR3 consists of 14 residues. From germline, CDR1 is SGHAT and CDR2 FQNNGV. Here the CDR3 DNA reads TGTGCCAGCAGCTCCTTAGCGGGATTGGATGAGCAGTTCTTC. Protein: CASSSLAGLDEQFF.

This clonotype turned up a few times. This may arise from a read error, as a much more abundant clone is one base away. V gene TRBV5-5 combines with J gene TRBJ2-1; D gene uncertain. Per germline, CDR1 SGHKS and CDR2 YYEKEE (reference sequence). This CDR3 is built from 14 residues. Trimming removed 2 bases from V and 10 bases from J, with 16 bases in between. The CDR3 loop reads CASSFLGRSYEQFF. The CDR3 region has the DNA TGTGCCAGCAGCTTCCTAGGTCGCTCCTACGAGCAGTTCTTC.

This clonotype was seen at least ten times. The chain employs TRBV6-1 and TRBJ2-7; 11 bases align to TRBD2. V was clipped by 10 bases and J by 2 bases; unmatched bases: 7. Looked up from germline, CDR1 is MNHNS and CDR2 is SASEGT. This CDR3 is built from 14 residues. The CDR3 spells CAIETSGMTYEQYF. CDR3 DNA: TGTGCCATCGAGACTAGCGGGATGACCTACGAGCAGTACTTC.

Only a few counts were recorded for this clonotype. V gene TRBV5-5 combines with J gene TRBJ2-1; TRBD2 is a possible D gene (5 bases). From germline, CDR1 is SGHKS and CDR2 YYEKEE (reference sequence). This CDR3 comprises 14 residues. Trimming took off 3 bases at V and 10 bases at J, with 17 bases between the two ends. The chain's CDR3 is CASSSGLASNEQFF. The CDR3 DNA reads as TGTGCCAGCAGCTCGGGTCTAGCCTCAAACGAGCAGTTCTTC. Based on the CDR3 plus reference TRBV5-5 and TRBJ2-1, the full variable domain is DAGVTQSPTHLIKTRGQQVTLRCSPISGHKSVSWYQQVLGQGPQFIFQYYEKEERGRGNFPDRFSARQFPNYSSELNVNALLLGDSALYLCASSSGLASNEQFFGPGTRLTVL.

This chain links TRBV5-1 with TRBJ1-1, with D tentatively TRBD1 (5 bases). With 3 bases removed from V and 4 bases from J, the gap between germline ends came to 19 bases. The CDR3 contains 16 residues. CDR1 and CDR2 from the germline V gene are SGHRS and YFSETQ. This chain's CDR3 is CASSSPVRGRGTEAFF. The CDR3 DNA is TGCGCCAGCAGCTCCCCTGTAAGAGGTAGGGGCACTGAAGCTTTCTTT.

Ten or more counts support this clonotype. The V gene is TRBV12-3 or TRBV12-4, the J gene TRBJ2-3; 8 bases align to TRBD2. Germline trimming cut 5 bases from V and 0 bases from J; bases unmatched to any gene: 7. The length of the CDR3 is 16 residues. This CDR3 is CASSTDSSGSTDTQYF. Here the CDR3 DNA reads TGTGCCAGCAGTACCGACTCTAGCGGGAGCACAGATACGCAGTATTTT.

This clonotype has at least ten counts. The chain uses TRBV20-1 and TRBJ2-1, with 8 bases that match TRBD1. From germline, CDR1 is DFQATT and CDR2 SNEGSKA (reference sequence). The CDR3 has 14 residues. V gave up 6 bases and J gave up 10 bases; unmatched junction bases: 14. CDR3 residues: CSANKARRGREQFF. The DNA of the CDR3 is TGCAGTGCGAATAAAGCTCGCAGGGGGCGAGAGCAGTTCTTC.

This clonotype was counted only a few times. The chain couples TRBV20-1 to TRBJ2-2, with 14 bases lining up with TRBD2. Germline V gives CDR1 DFQATT, CDR2 SNEGSKA (reference sequence). The V segment lost 5 bases and the J segment 7 bases; nucleotides outside the gene matches: 9. There are 16 residues in the CDR3. CDR3 nucleotide sequence: TGCAGTGCTCCCGGGACTAGCGGGAGCCTGTACGGGGAGCTGTTTTTT. As protein: CSAPGTSGSLYGELFF.

In its sample, this clonotype was seen many times. J is TRBJ2-1 and V is TRBV5-1; 13 bases agree with TRBD2. Germline V gene sequence: CDR1 SGHRS, CDR2 YFSETQ. V gave up 6 bases and J gave up 11 bases; unmatched junction bases: 8. This CDR3 is built from 14 residues. The CDR3 region is CASNGLAGVSQQFF. The CDR3 nucleotides read TGCGCCAGCAACGGACTAGCGGGAGTGTCCCAGCAGTTCTTC. Looking up the rest from reference TRBV5-1 and TRBJ2-1 gives the full variable domain: KAGVTQTPRYLIKTRGQQVTLSCSPISGHRSVSWYQQTPGQGLQFLFEYFSETQRNKGNFPGRFSGRQFSNSRSEMNVSTLELGDSALYLCASNGLAGVSQQFFGPGTRLTVL.

The chain has TRBV10-2 and TRBJ2-7, with 9 nucleotides matching TRBD2. V lost 7 bases and J lost 2; bases outside the gene matches: 6. The germline V gene has CDR1 WSHSY and CDR2 SAAADI. This CDR3 spans 14 amino acids. The CDR3 nucleotides are TGCGCCAGCACCCCTAGCGGGACCGCCTACGAGCAGTACTTC. Its protein is CASTPSGTAYEQYF.

This clonotype was seen ten or more times. The chain carries TRBV6-1 and TRBJ1-1, with 7 bases matching TRBD1. The CDR3 has 14 residues. Germline V gene lookup returns CDR1 MNHNS and CDR2 SASEGT. Trimming took 7 bases from V and 6 from J; bases not matched to a gene: 11. The CDR3 nucleotides are TGTGCCAGCAATAGACAGGGTATAAAGGCTGAAGCTTTCTTT. This encodes CASNRQGIKAEAFF.

The table lists this clonotype with a count of one. The CDR3 DNA reads TGTGCCAGCAGCTTAGGACCAGAATGGGATGAGCAGTTCTTC. This codes for CASSLGPEWDEQFF. The gene calls are TRBV11-2 and TRBJ2-1; D not certain. The CDR3 covers 14 residues. Trimming removed 1 base from V and 8 bases from J, with 12 bases in between. Germline CDR1 is SGHAT and CDR2 is FQNNGV.